What follows describes a single T cell receptor beta chain. These data belong to a study of blood T cell repertoires in COVID-19. Study context: Collection of acute and convalescent COVID-19 samples took place in the United States, Italy and Spain. Sample material is recorded as cDNA or gDNA derived from T cells, B-cell-depleted T cells, or PBMCs.

Per the original methods: Scientists estimated how many nucleated cells there were by amplifying reference gene primers. The method was immunoSEQ multiplex PCR; TCRdb's version includes in-frame clones alone and lacks a portion of them. V and J calls and clone size are copied from that table; D and trimming were computed from the DNA. The sample has some 140,000 clones; around 85% are singletons. V dropped 3 bases and J dropped 7 bases, with 13 bases sitting between them. There are 14 residues in the CDR3. From germline, CDR1 is LNHDA and CDR2 SQIVND (reference sequence). The sequence derives from a woman in her fifties or sixties with acute or convalescent COVID-19. What was sequenced was peripheral blood. The V and J genes are TRBV19 and TRBJ2-1, with a weak D call TRBD2 (7 bases). The CDR3 loop is CASSIMGGLNEQFF. CDR3 in DNA: TGTGCCAGTAGTATTATGGGGGGGCTTAATGAGCAGTTCTTC. The entire variable domain, with the rest obtained from reference TRBV19 and TRBJ2-1, is as follows: DGGITQSPKYLFRKEGQNVTLSCEQNLNHDAMYWYRQDPGQGLRLIYYSQIVNDFQKGDIAEGYSVSREKKESFPLTVTSAQKNPTAFYLCASSIMGGLNEQFFGPGTRLTVL.